A single sample is the source of the 28 T cell receptor beta chains below, sequenced in a study of T-cell reconstitution after alpha-beta-depleted transplantation in children. Unique molecular identifiers were incorporated when the TCRbeta library was constructed. MiXCR was run by TCRdb on the PCR reads, yielding one entry per CDR3 protein. The table includes fewer than 700,000 distinct CDR3 sequences, roughly 24% detected once. Specimen: PBMCs, mostly from graft donor cells, collected 360 days after TCRalphabeta/CD19-depleted stem cell transplant. These receptor sequences come from a boy less than two years old who had a stem cell transplant for acute myeloid leukemia, so the T cells may come from the graft donor.

The chain joins TRBV20-1 to TRBJ1-2; 12 bases line up with TRBD1. In germline, CDR1 is DFQATT, CDR2 SNEGSKA (reference sequence). CDR3 size: 15 residues. V shed 0 bases, J shed 6 bases, and the junction held 5 bases outside the gene matches. The CDR3 is CSARDPGQGADGYTF. DNA of the CDR3: TGCAGTGCTAGAGACCCGGGACAGGGGGCGGATGGCTACACCTTC.

This clonotype was seen ten or more times. The chain recombines TRBV7-2 with TRBJ2-3; D not certain. Between the trimmed V and J ends, which lost 3 bases and 2 bases, there was a span of 15 bases. This CDR3 is built from 16 residues. Per germline, CDR1 SGHTA and CDR2 FQGNSA. The CDR3 DNA reads TGTGCCAGCAGCTTGGAGCACGGTAGATACACAGATACGCAGTATTTT. It is translated as CASSLEHGRYTDTQYF.

In this sample, this clonotype turned up a few times. The chain has TRBV28 and TRBJ2-5; no definite D call. This CDR3 has 17 residues. V was shortened by 3 bases and J by 2 bases, with 19 bases between the two germline ends. The germline gives CDR1 MDHEN, CDR2 SYDVKM. DNA for the CDR3: TGTGCCAGCAGTTTGGTCCGGGCGGCCGAATTTCAAGAGACCCAGTACTTC. Protein: CASSLVRAAEFQETQYF.

This clonotype was seen ten or more times. V usage is TRBV29-1 and J usage is TRBJ2-5, with TRBD1 matching over 8 bases. CDR1 SQVTM and CDR2 ANQGSEA come from the germline V gene. The ends lost 6 bases at V and 7 bases at J; junction bases unmatched: 16. The CDR3 is 15 residues long. The CDR3 sequence: CSVEDRVPSRGTQYF. The CDR3 coding sequence is TGCAGCGTCGAGGACAGGGTCCCATCCCGGGGGACCCAGTACTTC.

This clonotype was seen more than once but under ten times. This rearrangement joins TRBV12-3 or TRBV12-4 to TRBJ2-7; a weak D match, TRBD2 (7 bases). V was shortened by 4 bases and J by 2 bases, with 15 bases between the two germline ends. The CDR3 totals 15 residues. CDR3 amino acids: CASSWTPGGTYEQYF. The CDR3 coding sequence is TGTGCCAGCAGTTGGACCCCGGGGGGCACCTACGAGCAGTACTTC.

The chain is built from TRBV2 and TRBJ2-5; possibly TRBD2 for D (6 bases). Germline assignment: CDR1 SNHLY and CDR2 FYNNEI. Trimming removed 8 bases from V and 5 bases from J, with 12 bases in between. The CDR3 has 12 amino acids. The CDR3: CASEQEGETQYF. CDR3 coding DNA: TGTGCCAGCGAACAGGAGGGCGAGACCCAGTACTTC.

The V gene is TRBV12-3 or TRBV12-4, the J gene TRBJ2-4; D is perhaps TRBD1 (7 bases). V was clipped by 1 base and J by 7 bases, with 11 bases between them. The CDR3 length is 14 residues. CDR3 coding DNA: TGTGCCAGCAGTTTAGAGACAGGGAGGAACATTCAGTACTTC. As protein: CASSLETGRNIQYF.

This clonotype came up a few times. The chain employs TRBV4-2 and TRBJ2-1; D uncertain. The CDR3 totals 12 residues. V dropped 0 bases and J dropped 9 bases, with 6 bases sitting between them. From germline, CDR1 is LGHNA and CDR2 YNFKEQ. The DNA of the CDR3 is TGTGCCAGCAGCCAAGATAAGGGTGAGCAGTTCTTC. It yields the protein CASSQDKGEQFF.

This clonotype has only one observation. The chain combines TRBV28 with TRBJ2-2; 10 nucleotides agree with TRBD1. The CDR3 spans 15 residues. V dropped 6 bases and J dropped 6; count of bases not matched to a gene: 7. Per germline, CDR1 MDHEN and CDR2 SYDVKM. The DNA for the CDR3 is TGTGCCAGCAGGCCTCTGACAGGGGGCTCCGGGGAGCTGTTTTTT. Translated: CASRPLTGGSGELFF.

The V gene is TRBV6-5, the J gene TRBJ2-1, with TRBD2 matching over 9 bases. The CDR3 spans 14 residues. The germline CDR1 and CDR2 sequences are MNHEY and SVGAGI. Unmatched junction bases numbered 6, after V lost 2 bases and J lost 10 bases. CDR3 DNA: TGTGCCAGCAGTTACGGGGCTAGCGGGGCCGAGCAGTTCTTC. Translating it yields CASSYGASGAEQFF.

This clonotype was seen many times. The chain has TRBV6-5 and TRBJ1-2, with D tentatively TRBD1 (5 bases). Per the germline V gene, CDR1 is MNHEY and CDR2 is SVGAGI. The CDR3 is made up of 15 amino acids. Trimming pared 0 bases from V and 4 bases from J, leaving 12 bases between. CDR3 in amino acids: CASSYSIDSPYGYTF. The CDR3 nucleotides read TGTGCCAGCAGTTACTCGATAGACAGTCCCTATGGCTACACCTTC.

As DNA, the CDR3 is TGCAGTGCTACCCGCCCAGGGGGGTCTTCCGAGCAGTACTTC. Residues: CSATRPGGSSEQYF. V and J are TRBV20-1 and TRBJ2-7; tentative D call: TRBD1 (7 bases). The CDR3 sequence is 14 residues long. Germline-derived CDR1 and CDR2 are DFQATT and SNEGSKA (reference sequence). Trimming shortened V by 4 bases and J by 6 bases, and 19 bases separated the two germline ends.

The V and J genes are TRBV5-1 and TRBJ2-1, with D unclear. Germline lookup yields CDR1 SGHRS and CDR2 YFSETQ. The CDR3 runs to 16 residues. V shed 0 bases and J shed 0 bases, with 10 bases lying between them. For the CDR3, the DNA is TGCGCCAGCAGCTTGGGGTTTAGGAGCTCCTACAATGAGCAGTTCTTC. This translates into CASSLGFRSSYNEQFF.

The chain uses TRBV12-3 or TRBV12-4 and TRBJ2-6; D is uncertain. The CDR3 spans 17 residues. Trimming took 3 bases from V and 0 from J, leaving 12 bases between them. In DNA, the CDR3 is TGTGCCAGCAGTTTCCTCCGACGTAGCTCTGGGGCCAACGTCCTGACTTTC. It codes for CASSFLRRSSGANVLTF.

This clonotype has ten or more counts. The chain uses TRBV9 and TRBJ1-3; D is ambiguous. This CDR3 spans 17 amino acids. In germline, CDR1 is SGDLS, CDR2 YYNGEE. V lost 0 bases, J lost 0 bases, and 13 bases lay in between. CDR3 sequence: CASSVDMWLPSGNTIYF. DNA of the CDR3: TGTGCCAGCAGCGTAGATATGTGGCTCCCCTCTGGAAACACCATATATTTT.

This clonotype was picked up many times. The rearrangement joins TRBV20-1 to TRBJ1-6; 10 positions agree with TRBD1. The junction had 4 bases not matched to a gene; V was cut back by 1 base and J by 10 bases. There are 14 residues in the CDR3. Germline V lookup: CDR1 DFQATT, CDR2 SNEGSKA (reference sequence). In DNA, the CDR3 is TGCAGTGCTAGAGCCGGGACAGGGGTATCACCCCTCCACTTT. Its translation is CSARAGTGVSPLHF.

This clonotype was seen a handful of times. V gene TRBV28 combines with J gene TRBJ1-5; D is perhaps TRBD1 (6 bases). The CDR3 loop spans 12 amino acids. Germline V gene data show CDR1 as MDHEN and CDR2 as SYDVKM. Trimming shortened V by 6 bases and J by 7 bases, and 10 bases separated the two germline ends. CDR3 DNA sequence: TGTGCCAGCAGCACAGGGCACCAGCCCCAGCATTTT. Translation gives CASSTGHQPQHF.

This clonotype was seen only a few times. The rearrangement uses TRBV4-3 and TRBJ2-3; D unclear. CDR1 and CDR2 (germline): LGHNA, YSLEER. Trimming took off 1 base at V and 4 bases at J, with 21 bases between the two ends. The CDR3 totals 18 residues. As DNA, the CDR3 is TGCGCCAGCAGCCAAGTCTTCCAAAAAAAGGGAAGGGCAGATACGCAGTATTTT. It codes for CASSQVFQKKGRADTQYF.

There are a few counts of this clonotype. The chain joins TRBV15 to TRBJ2-1; the D is unclear. With 8 bases removed from V and 2 bases from J, the gap between germline ends came to 7 bases. The CDR3 extends over 12 amino acids. The V gene's germline CDR1 is LNHNV and CDR2 YYDKDF (reference sequence). The CDR3 bases are TGTGCCACCGGTAGGCCCTACAATGAGCAGTTCTTC. It translates to CATGRPYNEQFF.

The CDR3 protein is CSARDLYYGYTF. In DNA, the CDR3 is TGCAGTGCTAGGGACCTGTACTATGGCTACACCTTC. The chain uses TRBV20-1 and TRBJ1-2; the D is unclear. This CDR3 region has 12 residues. The V end lost 3 bases, the J end lost 3 bases, and 8 bases lay between the germline ends. The germline V gene encodes CDR1 DFQATT and CDR2 SNEGSKA (reference sequence).

The rearrangement joins TRBV12-3 or TRBV12-4 to TRBJ1-1, with D maybe TRBD1 (5 bases). Between the trimmed V and J ends, which lost 2 bases and 2 bases, there was a span of 21 bases. The CDR3 runs to 18 residues. The CDR3 loop reads CASSLSPLQDRGNTEAFF. The CDR3 DNA sequence: TGTGCCAGCAGTTTAAGCCCCCTCCAGGATAGGGGAAACACTGAAGCTTTCTTT.

A few counts support this clonotype. The chain recombines TRBV7-2 with TRBJ1-2; weak D call: TRBD1 (5 bases). V was shortened by 5 bases and J by 8 bases, with 21 bases between the two germline ends. The V gene's germline CDR1 is SGHTA and CDR2 FQGNSA. The CDR3 runs to 15 residues. This CDR3 is CASSPGDRETVGYTF. CDR3 bases: TGTGCCAGCAGCCCCGGGGACCGGGAGACGGTCGGCTACACCTTC.

This clonotype was counted a few times. The V call is TRBV27, the J call TRBJ1-1, with D uncertain. The CDR3 loop spans 14 amino acids. CDR1 is MNHEY, CDR2 SMNVEV, per germline (reference sequence). Trimming cost V 6 bases and J 0 bases, with 11 bases left between them. The CDR3 bases are TGTGCCAGCAGCCTGAATACATTGAACACTGAAGCTTTCTTT. Its protein product is CASSLNTLNTEAFF.

This clonotype has at least ten counts. The gene calls are TRBV10-3 and TRBJ1-6; D is unresolved. With 3 bases removed from V and 1 base from J, the gap between germline ends came to 10 bases. This CDR3 is built from 16 residues. CDR1 ENHRY and CDR2 SYGVKD come from the germline V gene. The CDR3 is CAISDRVISYNSPLHF. CDR3 nucleotides: TGTGCCATCAGTGATCGAGTTATATCCTATAATTCACCCCTCCACTTT.

The table lists this clonotype with many counts. The J gene is TRBJ2-1, the V gene TRBV4-3, with unresolved D. CDR1 and CDR2 from the germline V gene are LGHNA and YSLEER. This CDR3 has 13 residues. Trimming cost V 2 bases and J 6 bases, with 8 bases left between them. CDR3 residues: CASSQRVGNEQFF. The CDR3 DNA reads TGCGCCAGCAGCCAAAGGGTAGGCAATGAGCAGTTCTTC.

This clonotype was detected many times. The CDR3 nucleotides read TGTGCCAGCAGTCCTGATAGTAGCGTCACAGATACGCAGTATTTT. Residues: CASSPDSSVTDTQYF. This chain connects TRBV27 to TRBJ2-3; D might be TRBD2 (5 bases). The CDR3 contains 15 residues. Germline assignment: CDR1 MNHEY and CDR2 SMNVEV (reference sequence). The V gene lost 5 bases and the J gene lost 2 bases, with 14 bases spanning the gap.

The J gene is TRBJ2-3, the V gene TRBV5-1; no firm D call. Germline CDR1 and CDR2: SGHRS and YFSETQ. V dropped 3 bases and J dropped 2 bases, with 10 bases sitting between them. The CDR3 has 14 residues. The DNA of the CDR3 is TGCGCCAGCAGCTCAACCGGATTCACAGATACGCAGTATTTT. It yields the protein CASSSTGFTDTQYF.

This chain connects TRBV15 to TRBJ2-6, with a possible D match to TRBD1 (5 bases). Trimming removed 1 base from V and 3 bases from J, with 10 bases in between. CDR3 length: 16 amino acids. Germline values: CDR1 LNHNV, CDR2 YYDKDF (reference sequence). The chain's CDR3 is CATSRVGHSGANVLTF. The CDR3 nucleotides read TGTGCCACCAGCAGAGTCGGACACAGTGGGGCCAACGTCCTGACTTTC.